Listed below are T cell receptor beta chains from one sample, sequenced in a study of CD8+ T cells in alopecia areata. The protocol was immunoSEQ multiplex PCR, while the TCRdb copy is restricted to in-frame clones and leaves out a portion. The sample yields more than 200,000 clones, approximately 61% seen once. The sequences come from CD4+ T cells sorted from blood, collected at week 0. Receptor source: a human donor with alopecia areata. Each CDR3 is given with its conserved first and last residue. A D gene is named only where the DNA matches it firmly. Only part of the rows carry a size: once, few, many, or a class if the clone is expanded.

V: TRBV7-2
D: TRBD2
size: .
J: TRBJ2-3
CDR3: CASSPSRLAGTDTQYF
DNA: TGTGCCAGCAGCCCTTCACGTCTAGCGGGCACAGATACGCAGTATTTT

V: TRBV5-1
D: TRBD1
size: once
J: TRBJ1-5
CDR3: CASSKEGTGSGNQPQHF
DNA: TGCGCCAGCAGCAAGGAAGGGACAGGGAGCGGCAATCAGCCCCAGCATTTT

V: TRBV6-5
D: .
size: .
J: TRBJ1-2
CDR3: CASSSGTQNYGYTF
DNA: TGTGCCAGCAGTTCTGGGACACAAAACTATGGCTACACCTTC

V: TRBV5-1
D: .
size: .
J: TRBJ2-7
CDR3: CASSLSQRSYEQYF
DNA: TGCGCCAGCAGCTTGTCACAGCGTTCCTACGAGCAGTACTTC

V: TRBV5-4
D: .
size: once
J: TRBJ2-3
CDR3: CASSSSQADTQYF
DNA: TGTGCCAGCAGCTCGTCACAGGCAGATACGCAGTATTTT

V: TRBV5-1
D: .
size: .
J: TRBJ2-1
CDR3: CASSLEDEQFF
DNA: TGCGCCAGCAGCTTGGAGGATGAGCAGTTCTTC

V: TRBV2
D: TRBD1
size: .
J: TRBJ2-5
CDR3: CASRSGTGETQYF
DNA: TGTGCCAGCAGATCCGGGACAGGAGAGACCCAGTACTTC

V: TRBV6-5
D: TRBD1
size: once
J: TRBJ1-1
CDR3: CASKNRGGNTEAFF
DNA: TGTGCCAGCAAAAACAGGGGCGGGAACACTGAAGCTTTCTTT

V: TRBV7-8
D: TRBD1
size: few
J: TRBJ2-7
CDR3: CASSLIEDRGEQYF
DNA: TGTGCCAGCAGCTTAATCGAGGACAGGGGCGAGCAGTACTTC

V: TRBV5-1
D: .
size: once
J: TRBJ2-5
CDR3: CASSLLPGKETQYF
DNA: TGCGCCAGCAGCTTGTTGCCAGGCAAAGAGACCCAGTACTTC

V: TRBV29-1
D: .
size: few
J: TRBJ1-6
CDR3: CSVMTGTSSPLHF
DNA: TGCAGCGTGATGACCGGGACAAGTTCACCCCTCCACTTT

V: TRBV29-1
D: .
size: .
J: TRBJ2-1
CDR3: CSAHLSGPYNEQFF
DNA: TGCAGCGCTCACCTGTCCGGACCATACAATGAGCAGTTCTTC

V: TRBV4-1
D: TRBD1
size: .
J: TRBJ1-4
CDR3: CASSQDPGQGREKLFF
DNA: TGCGCCAGCAGCCAAGATCCCGGACAGGGAAGAGAAAAACTGTTTTTT

V: TRBV2
D: .
size: .
J: TRBJ2-2
CDR3: CAGAGTLTGELFF
DNA: TGTGCCGGGGCGGGGACTTTAACCGGGGAGCTGTTTTTT

V: TRBV29-1
D: .
size: .
J: TRBJ1-2
CDR3: CSVGGANYGYTF
DNA: TGCAGCGTTGGGGGAGCGAACTATGGCTACACCTTC

V: TRBV7-9
D: TRBD1
size: .
J: TRBJ1-2
CDR3: CASSLRTGDGYTF
DNA: TGTGCCAGCAGCCTTCGGACAGGGGACGGCTACACCTTC

V: TRBV11-2
D: .
size: .
J: TRBJ2-7
CDR3: CASSYWYEQYF
DNA: TGTGCCAGCAGCTATTGGTACGAGCAGTACTTC

V: TRBV30
D: .
size: .
J: TRBJ2-5
CDR3: CAWSVLGESQETQYF
DNA: TGTGCCTGGAGTGTACTCGGGGAGTCCCAAGAGACCCAGTACTTC

V: TRBV2
D: TRBD1
size: .
J: TRBJ2-5
CDR3: CASSSTSTGVVETQYF
DNA: TGTGCCAGCAGTTCGACTTCCACAGGGGTAGTGGAGACCCAGTACTTC

V: TRBV27
D: .
size: many
J: TRBJ1-5
CDR3: CASSLMAGYQPQHF
DNA: TGTGCCAGCAGTTTAATGGCAGGGTATCAGCCCCAGCATTTT

V: TRBV29-1
D: TRBD1
size: .
J: TRBJ1-1
CDR3: CSVGQGAHEAFF
DNA: TGCAGCGTGGGACAGGGGGCGCATGAAGCTTTCTTT

V: TRBV20-1
D: .
size: .
J: TRBJ1-4
CDR3: CSASPLEKLFF
DNA: TGCAGTGCTAGCCCCCTTGAAAAACTGTTTTTT

V: TRBV5-4
D: TRBD2
size: .
J: TRBJ2-7
CDR3: CASSFGGTKSYEQYF
DNA: TGTGCCAGCAGCTTCGGGGGGACGAAGTCCTACGAGCAGTACTTC

V: TRBV9
D: TRBD1
size: .
J: TRBJ1-2
CDR3: CASSVANRGGYTF
DNA: TGTGCCAGCAGCGTAGCTAACAGGGGCGGCTACACCTTC

V: TRBV30
D: .
size: .
J: TRBJ2-4
CDR3: CAWSPGIAKNIQYF
DNA: TGTGCCTGGTCGCCGGGTATAGCCAAAAACATTCAGTACTTC

V: TRBV5-6
D: .
size: .
J: TRBJ2-5
CDR3: CASSPWGGEETQYF
DNA: TGTGCCAGCAGCCCCTGGGGGGGCGAGGAGACCCAGTACTTC

V: TRBV29-1
D: .
size: .
J: TRBJ2-1
CDR3: CSDGRDSNNEQFF
DNA: TGCAGCGACGGACGAGACAGCAACAATGAGCAGTTCTTC

V: TRBV10-3
D: .
size: .
J: TRBJ2-5
CDR3: CATQGPETQYF
DNA: TGTGCCACACAGGGTCCGGAGACCCAGTACTTC

V: TRBV5-1
D: .
size: few
J: TRBJ2-5
CDR3: CASSQTPPGRDQETQYF
DNA: TGCGCCAGCAGCCAAACCCCCCCAGGGCGGGACCAAGAGACCCAGTACTTC

V: TRBV30
D: TRBD1
size: .
J: TRBJ1-2
CDR3: CAWRRRTGSRGNYGYTF
DNA: TGTGCCTGGAGACGCCGGACAGGGAGTAGGGGGAACTATGGCTACACCTTC

V: TRBV10-3
D: TRBD2
size: few
J: TRBJ2-5
CDR3: CAISDSGDQETQYF
DNA: TGTGCCATCAGTGACAGCGGGGACCAAGAGACCCAGTACTTC

V: TRBV9
D: TRBD1
size: .
J: TRBJ2-1
CDR3: CASSVHRGRGGEQFF
DNA: TGTGCCAGCAGCGTACACAGGGGGCGCGGAGGTGAGCAGTTCTTC

V: TRBV29-1
D: .
size: .
J: TRBJ2-6
CDR3: CSVGLGRSGANVLTF
DNA: TGCAGCGTGGGGTTGGGCCGCTCTGGGGCCAACGTCCTGACTTTC

V: TRBV7-9
D: .
size: .
J: TRBJ1-3
CDR3: CASTKMDGGSGNTIYF
DNA: TGTGCCAGCACCAAAATGGACGGTGGGTCTGGAAACACCATATATTTT

V: TRBV25-1
D: .
size: .
J: TRBJ2-3
CDR3: CASSSVGGPRDTQYF
DNA: TGTGCCAGCAGTTCGGTGGGGGGCCCCAGGGATACGCAGTATTTT

V: TRBV29-1
D: .
size: .
J: TRBJ2-5
CDR3: CSVRRETQYF
DNA: TGCAGCGTGAGGCGGGAGACCCAGTACTTC

V: TRBV5-1
D: .
size: .
J: TRBJ2-6
CDR3: CASSLPEGANVLTF
DNA: TGCGCCAGCAGCTTACCGGAGGGGGCCAACGTCCTGACTTTC

V: TRBV7-2
D: .
size: few
J: TRBJ2-5
CDR3: CASSLGGSEGRATQYF
DNA: TGTGCCAGCAGCTTAGGAGGGTCGGAAGGGCGAGCGACCCAGTACTTC

V: TRBV10-2
D: TRBD1
size: .
J: TRBJ2-3
CDR3: CASTDPHRGTDTQYF
DNA: TGCGCCAGCACTGACCCCCACAGGGGGACAGATACGCAGTATTTT

V: TRBV30
D: .
size: .
J: TRBJ2-2
CDR3: CAWRITGELFF
DNA: TGTGCCTGGCGTATAACCGGGGAGCTGTTTTTT

V: TRBV30
D: .
size: .
J: TRBJ1-2
CDR3: CAWSVLSYGYTF
DNA: TGTGCCTGGAGTGTACTCAGCTATGGCTACACCTTC

V: TRBV5-1
D: .
size: .
J: TRBJ2-5
CDR3: CASSSRTEQETQYF
DNA: TGCGCCAGCAGCTCTCGGACGGAACAAGAGACCCAGTACTTC

V: TRBV6-1
D: .
size: .
J: TRBJ1-2
CDR3: CASSEITIYGYTF
DNA: TGTGCCAGCAGTGAAATAACGATCTATGGCTACACCTTC

V: TRBV7-3
D: TRBD2
size: .
J: TRBJ2-1
CDR3: CASSDSGGEQFF
DNA: TGTGCCAGCAGCGATAGCGGGGGAGAGCAGTTCTTC

V: TRBV1
D: .
size: few
J: TRBJ2-1
CDR3: CTSSQDRPGQGGYNEQFF
DNA: TGCACCAGCAGCCAAGATCGCCCGGGACAGGGCGGATACAATGAGCAGTTCTTC

V: TRBV30
D: .
size: few
J: TRBJ1-1
CDR3: CAWSVLRGEAFF
DNA: TGTGCCTGGAGTGTACTCAGGGGCGAAGCTTTCTTT

V: TRBV29-1
D: .
size: .
J: TRBJ1-1
CDR3: CSVEVRGGNTEAFF
DNA: TGCAGCGTTGAAGTTCGAGGGGGGAACACTGAAGCTTTCTTT

V: TRBV7-9
D: .
size: .
J: TRBJ2-7
CDR3: CASSLPSGTLSYEQYF
DNA: TGTGCCAGCAGCTTACCGTCCGGGACCCTCTCCTACGAGCAGTACTTC

V: TRBV29-1
D: .
size: few
J: TRBJ2-1
CDR3: CSVSFPFNEQFF
DNA: TGCAGCGTTTCTTTCCCGTTCAATGAGCAGTTCTTC

V: TRBV7-2
D: .
size: .
J: TRBJ1-5
CDR3: CASSLGPGGNQPQHF
DNA: TGTGCCAGCAGCTTAGGACCCGGCGGGAATCAGCCCCAGCATTTT

V: TRBV5-1
D: TRBD1
size: .
J: TRBJ1-2
CDR3: CASNRGHDYGYTF
DNA: TGCGCCAGCAACAGGGGGCATGACTATGGCTACACCTTC

V: TRBV4-2
D: .
size: once
J: TRBJ1-2
CDR3: CASSQELWVSGYTF
DNA: TGTGCCAGCAGCCAAGAACTCTGGGTTTCTGGCTACACCTTC

V: TRBV19
D: .
size: .
J: TRBJ1-5
CDR3: CASSRQNNQPQHF
DNA: TGTGCCAGTAGCCGACAGAACAATCAGCCCCAGCATTTT

V: TRBV7-9
D: .
size: .
J: TRBJ1-1
CDR3: CASSLVAGLGNTEAFF
DNA: TGTGCCAGCAGCTTAGTGGCGGGGTTGGGGAACACTGAAGCTTTCTTT

V: TRBV29-1
D: TRBD1
size: .
J: TRBJ2-5
CDR3: CSVVGTEETQYF
DNA: TGCAGCGTTGTAGGGACAGAAGAGACCCAGTACTTC

V: TRBV20-1
D: .
size: .
J: TRBJ1-1
CDR3: CSSTPNTEAFF
DNA: TGCAGTTCGACACCGAACACTGAAGCTTTCTTT

V: TRBV4-1
D: .
size: .
J: TRBJ1-5
CDR3: CASSQGLDGVNQPQHF
DNA: TGCGCCAGCAGCCAAGGACTGGACGGAGTCAATCAGCCCCAGCATTTT

V: TRBV7-9
D: .
size: .
J: TRBJ1-5
CDR3: CASSWTENQPQHF
DNA: TGTGCCAGCAGCTGGACAGAAAATCAGCCCCAGCATTTT

V: TRBV29-1
D: .
size: .
J: TRBJ1-2
CDR3: CSVGEDYGYTF
DNA: TGCAGCGTTGGGGAGGACTATGGCTACACCTTC